Listed here are 6 T cell receptor beta chains from one sample, sequenced in a study of blood T cell repertoires in COVID-19. Using immunoSEQ multiplex PCR, the repertoire was profiled, and TCRdb retains in-frame clones only, with some absent. The sample has about 130,000 clones; approximately 80% are singletons. The sample consisted of peripheral blood. These receptors were obtained from a man aged 60 to 69 who had recovered from COVID-19.

The gene calls are TRBV5-5 and TRBJ2-7; tentative D call: TRBD1 (5 bases). The CDR3 loop spans 13 amino acids. Germline loops: CDR1 SGHKS, CDR2 YYEKEE (reference sequence). Trimming removed 4 bases from V and 7 bases from J, with 15 bases in between. The CDR3 region has the DNA TGTGCCAGCAGCGGGATGACAGCTTCGGAGCAGTACTTC. It yields the protein CASSGMTASEQYF. Drawing the rest from reference TRBV5-5 and TRBJ2-7, the complete variable domain is DAGVTQSPTHLIKTRGQQVTLRCSPISGHKSVSWYQQVLGQGPQFIFQYYEKEERGRGNFPDRFSARQFPNYSSELNVNALLLGDSALYLCASSGMTASEQYFGPGTRLTVT.

This clone was counted between two and nine times. The chain is built from TRBV2 and TRBJ1-1; 7 positions match TRBD1. V was pared by 7 bases and J by 4 bases, with 12 bases of the junction left unmatched. CDR3 length: 15 residues. Germline loops: CDR1 SNHLY, CDR2 FYNNEI. This chain's CDR3 is CASNLIQGESTEAFF. As DNA, the CDR3 is TGTGCCAGCAACTTAATTCAGGGGGAGTCCACTGAAGCTTTCTTT.

The chain couples TRBV28 to TRBJ2-7, with 8 bases lining up with TRBD1. Germline V gene sequence: CDR1 MDHEN, CDR2 SYDVKM. The CDR3 sequence is 13 residues long. The V and J ends lost 6 bases and 5 bases, in that order; junction bases with no gene match: 6. The CDR3 nucleotides are TGTGCCAGCAGCTCAGCAGGGGGCCACGAGCAGTACTTC. Its protein is CASSSAGGHEQYF.

This chain links TRBV6-2 or TRBV6-3 with TRBJ2-7; TRBD1 matches 9 bases. Trimming at V came to 6 bases and at J to 3 bases, leaving 12 bases not matched to a gene. From germline, CDR1 is MNHEY and CDR2 SVGEGT. CDR3 size: 16 residues. CDR3 bases: TGTGCCAGCAGCCGCCCTCCACCGGGACAGGGCTACGAGCAGTACTTC. It specifies CASSRPPPGQGYEQYF.

The V call is TRBV7-9, the J call TRBJ2-2, with 10 bases aligning to TRBD1. This CDR3 region has 15 residues. Germline V gives CDR1 SEHNR, CDR2 FQNEAQ (reference sequence). The V and J ends lost 4 bases and 1 base, in that order; junction bases with no gene match: 0. The CDR3 reads CASSWDRGNTGELFF. As DNA, the CDR3 is TGTGCCAGCAGCTGGGACAGGGGGAACACCGGGGAGCTGTTTTTT. Drawing the rest from reference TRBV7-9 and TRBJ2-2, the complete variable domain is DTGVSQNPRHKITKRGQNVTFRCDPISEHNRLYWYRQTLGQGPEFLTYFQNEAQLEKSRLLSDRFSAERPKGSFSTLEIQRTEQGDSAMYLCASSWDRGNTGELFFGEGSRLTVL.

V usage is TRBV27 and J usage is TRBJ2-2; D is ambiguous. The V end lost 4 bases, the J end lost 7 bases, and 10 bases lay between the germline ends. The germline V gene has CDR1 MNHEY and CDR2 SMNVEV (reference sequence). This CDR3 region has 13 residues. The CDR3 region has the DNA TGTGCCAGCAGTTACTCATTTCGCGGGGAGCTGTTTTTT. The encoded protein is CASSYSFRGELFF.